The 23 T cell receptor beta chains in this list originate from one sample, sequenced in a study of T cell therapy after organ transplantation. Time point here: 4-8 weeks after completion of therapy. Their antigens are not known. The data were produced by immunoSEQ multiplex PCR, yet TCRdb's version contains in-frame clones alone and is incomplete. The table records under 5,500 clones, 60% to 80% of them present only once. Sequencing was performed on CD8+ T cells from blood, taken after autologous CMV-specific T cell therapy. These receptors all come from a human patient who had received a solid organ transplant and had CMV disease. Some T cells may be the graft donor's.

This chain connects TRBV5-6 to TRBJ1-1; TRBD1 aligns across 7 bases. This CDR3 comprises 19 residues. Per the germline V gene, CDR1 is SGHDT and CDR2 is YYEEEE. J gave up 1 base and V 2 bases, and 17 bases lay outside the gene matches. CDR3 nucleotide sequence: TGTGCCAGCAGCTTCATCCTCCAGGGGGTTCAGCTCCCGAACACTGAAGCTTTCTTT. Translating it yields CASSFILQGVQLPNTEAFF.

The J gene is TRBJ1-2, the V gene TRBV7-2; the D is unclear. The V end lost 2 bases, the J end lost 0 bases, and 7 bases lay between the germline ends. The CDR3 is made up of 14 amino acids. Germline V CDR1 and CDR2: SGHTA, FQGNSA. The CDR3 reads CASSLKGANYGYTF. CDR3 nucleotide sequence: TGTGCCAGCAGCTTAAAGGGCGCTAACTATGGCTACACCTTC.

This clone was detected only once. The V and J genes are TRBV6-6 and TRBJ1-1, with 9 bases that match TRBD1. Germline CDR1 reads MNHNY; CDR2 reads SVGAGI (reference sequence). The V segment lost 5 bases and the J segment 2 bases; nucleotides outside the gene matches: 9. CDR3 length: 16 residues. The CDR3 is CASSRTGEGGNTEAFF. CDR3 coding DNA: TGTGCCAGCAGTCGGACAGGGGAAGGTGGCAACACTGAAGCTTTCTTT.

A single count supports this clone. CDR3 bases: TGCGCCAGCAGCTTGGCCCAGTCCGGCTACGAGCAGTACTTC. Its translation: CASSLAQSGYEQYF. The rearrangement links TRBV5-1 to TRBJ2-7; D is ambiguous. This CDR3 is 14 amino acids long. V was clipped by 0 bases and J by 3 bases, with 10 bases between them. Germline V gene sequence: CDR1 SGHRS, CDR2 YFSETQ. Based on the CDR3 plus reference TRBV5-1 and TRBJ2-7, the full variable domain is KAGVTQTPRYLIKTRGQQVTLSCSPISGHRSVSWYQQTPGQGLQFLFEYFSETQRNKGNFPGRFSGRQFSNSRSEMNVSTLELGDSALYLCASSLAQSGYEQYFGPGTRLTVT.

In this sample, this clone turned up a few times. The CDR3 protein is CASSSWGEGGTEAFF. The CDR3 DNA is TGTGCCAGCAGCAGTTGGGGAGAGGGGGGAACTGAAGCTTTCTTT. The chain joins TRBV7-2 to TRBJ1-1, with a possible D match to TRBD1 (6 bases). Trimming removed 5 bases at V and 5 bases at J, with 18 bases between. Germline V CDR1 and CDR2: SGHTA, FQGNSA. The CDR3 extends over 15 amino acids.

The chain joins TRBV28 to TRBJ2-1; D remains unclear. V was pared by 6 bases and J by 0 bases, with 30 bases between. The CDR3 covers 21 residues. Germline CDR1 MDHEN, CDR2 SYDVKM. CDR3 loop: CASSPWPNGWGGPSSYNEQFF. The CDR3 DNA reads TGTGCCAGCAGCCCTTGGCCGAACGGGTGGGGTGGCCCAAGCTCCTACAATGAGCAGTTCTTC.

This sequence joins TRBV11-3 and TRBJ2-3; 7 nucleotides line up with TRBD1. The V segment lost 4 bases and the J segment 2 bases; nucleotides outside the gene matches: 9. Germline CDR1 reads SGHNT; CDR2 reads YENEEA. The CDR3 totals 16 residues. The CDR3 sequence: CASSSDPGQPTDTQYF. In nucleotides, the CDR3 is TGTGCCAGCAGCTCCGACCCGGGACAGCCCACAGATACGCAGTATTTT.

The chain combines TRBV5-1 with TRBJ2-2, with TRBD1 matching 9 bases. CDR1 is SGHRS and CDR2 is YFSETQ in the germline V gene. This CDR3 contains 15 residues. The junction had 8 bases not matched to a gene; V was cut back by 4 bases and J by 7 bases. The CDR3 region is CASSLGQGRVGELFF. CDR3 DNA sequence: TGCGCCAGCAGCCTCGGACAGGGGAGGGTCGGGGAGCTGTTTTTT.

This clone is labeled as medium-sized. The J gene is TRBJ1-6, the V gene TRBV6-5; TRBD1 might be the D (6 bases). V was shortened by 0 bases and J by 5 bases, with 8 bases between the two germline ends. This CDR3 contains 15 residues. Germline CDR1 MNHEY, CDR2 SVGAGI. CDR3 residues: CASSYSTGNNSPLHF. In DNA form, the CDR3 reads TGTGCCAGCAGTTACTCCACAGGGAATAATTCACCCCTCCACTTT.

The CDR3 here is CASSQGGTGATNEKLFF. The CDR3 DNA reads TGTGCCAGCAGCCAAGGCGGGACAGGGGCTACTAATGAAAAACTGTTTTTT. The rearrangement joins TRBV5-5 to TRBJ1-4, with TRBD1 matching over 10 bases. There are 17 residues in the CDR3. V was pared by 4 bases and J by 2 bases, with 8 bases of the junction left unmatched. Germline V gives CDR1 SGHKS, CDR2 YYEKEE (reference sequence).

The chain combines TRBV5-4 with TRBJ2-7; the D gene could be TRBD1 or TRBD2 (5 bases each). The CDR3 runs to 17 residues. Trimming cost V 2 bases and J 5 bases, with 23 bases left between them. The germline V gene encodes CDR1 SGHNT and CDR2 YYREEE (reference sequence). Here the CDR3 DNA reads TGTGCCAGCAGCTTCCCTCGGGACCATGTTTCCCATGACGAGCAGTACTTC. Its translation is CASSFPRDHVSHDEQYF.

The chain recombines TRBV27 with TRBJ1-2; TRBD1 might be the D (6 bases). The CDR3 runs to 12 residues. Deletions cut 10 bases from V and 6 bases from J, with 15 bases between. Germline loops: CDR1 MNHEY, CDR2 SMNVEV (reference sequence). Here the CDR3 reads CATSPGGNGYTF. The CDR3 nucleotides read TGTGCCACTTCCCCGGGGGGCAATGGCTACACCTTC.

This chain connects TRBV10-3 to TRBJ2-7; D not resolved. Trimming pared 0 bases from V and 0 bases from J, leaving 9 bases between. Germline CDR1 is ENHRY and CDR2 is SYGVKD. The CDR3 totals 15 residues. Written as DNA, the CDR3 is TGTGCCATCAGTGAGTCCGAGAGATACTCCTACGAGCAGTACTTC. Amino acids: CAISESERYSYEQYF.

This clone is termed large. The V call is TRBV27, the J call TRBJ1-1; TRBD1 matches at 7 bases. The CDR3 loop spans 13 amino acids. Trimming took 6 bases from V and 7 from J; bases not matched to a gene: 8. Per germline, CDR1 MNHEY and CDR2 SMNVEV (reference sequence). The CDR3 nucleotides read TGTGCCAGCAGCCCCACCGGGACAGATGAAGCTTTCTTT. Translation: CASSPTGTDEAFF.

This sequence joins TRBV9 and TRBJ2-1; 13 nucleotides agree with TRBD2. Trimming removed 0 bases from V and 7 bases from J; junction bases left unmatched: 4. The CDR3 covers 16 residues. Germline V gene lookup returns CDR1 SGDLS and CDR2 YYNGEE. Here the CDR3 reads CASSVELAGGWNEQFF. DNA of the CDR3: TGTGCCAGCAGCGTAGAACTAGCGGGAGGGTGGAATGAGCAGTTCTTC.

The chain joins TRBV2 to TRBJ2-3, with a tentative D call TRBD2 (5 bases). The germline gives CDR1 SNHLY, CDR2 FYNNEI. The CDR3 spans 15 residues. The V end lost 7 bases, the J end lost 1 base, and 15 bases lay between the germline ends. The CDR3 spells CASIFSGLGTDTQYF. The CDR3 DNA reads as TGTGCCAGCATCTTTTCCGGACTCGGCACAGATACGCAGTATTTT. Full variable domain (outside the CDR3, taken from reference TRBV2 and TRBJ2-3): EPEVTQTPSHQVTQMGQEVILRCVPISNHLYFYWYRQILGQKVEFLVSFYNNEISEKSEIFDDQFSVERPDGSNFTLKIRSTKLEDSAMYFCASIFSGLGTDTQYFGPGTRLTVL.

V gene TRBV5-1 combines with J gene TRBJ2-7, with D unresolved. The V end lost 4 bases, the J end lost 5 bases, and 16 bases lay between the germline ends. Germline CDR1 SGHRS, CDR2 YFSETQ. This CDR3 is 14 amino acids long. In nucleotides, the CDR3 is TGCGCCAGCAGCGTTGGTAGGGATAAGGACGAGCAGTACTTC. Protein product: CASSVGRDKDEQYF.

By its share, this clone is medium-sized (0.01 to 0.1%). The chain is built from TRBV28 and TRBJ1-1, with a possible D match to TRBD1 (5 bases). V gave up 5 bases and J gave up 2 bases, with 15 bases separating them. CDR1 and CDR2 from the germline V gene are MDHEN and SYDVKM. The CDR3 runs 15 residues. The CDR3 region has the DNA TGTGCCAGCAGTCTCCCTGGGGCAATAAACACTGAAGCTTTCTTT. Its protein is CASSLPGAINTEAFF.

The chain couples TRBV14 to TRBJ1-1; D not certain. With 4 bases removed from V and 5 bases from J, the gap between germline ends came to 8 bases. Germline values: CDR1 SGHDN, CDR2 FVKESK. This CDR3 comprises 12 residues. CDR3 in amino acids: CASSRGWTEAFF. CDR3 DNA sequence: TGTGCCAGCAGCCGCGGGTGGACTGAAGCTTTCTTT.

The J gene is TRBJ2-1, the V gene TRBV27, with 14 bases that match TRBD2. The junction had 4 bases not matched to a gene; V was cut back by 0 bases and J by 9 bases. The CDR3 loop spans 16 amino acids. CDR1 and CDR2 from the germline V gene are MNHEY and SMNVEV (reference sequence). CDR3 loop: CASSLSVGLAGGEQFF. The CDR3 DNA sequence: TGTGCCAGCAGTTTATCCGTCGGACTAGCGGGGGGTGAGCAGTTCTTC.

This chain links TRBV9 with TRBJ1-1; TRBD1 matches at 7 bases. J lost 1 base, V lost 0 bases, and 0 bases had no gene match. Germline V gene lookup returns CDR1 SGDLS and CDR2 YYNGEE. The CDR3 is made up of 14 amino acids. The CDR3 sequence is CASSVGQGNTEAFF. The CDR3, as DNA: TGTGCCAGCAGCGTAGGACAGGGGAACACTGAAGCTTTCTTT.

The rearrangement uses TRBV28 and TRBJ2-6, with no clear D. Germline V lookup: CDR1 MDHEN, CDR2 SYDVKM. Trimming pared 10 bases from V and 5 bases from J, leaving 3 bases between. This CDR3 has 10 residues. The DNA for the CDR3 is TGTGCCACTAGGGCCAACGTCCTGACTTTC. As protein: CATRANVLTF.

The chain combines TRBV7-9 with TRBJ1-5; D remains ambiguous. This CDR3 has 12 residues. Trimming took 1 base from V and 4 from J, leaving 2 bases between them. The germline V gene encodes CDR1 SEHNR and CDR2 FQNEAQ (reference sequence). The CDR3 spells CASSLDNQPQHF. The CDR3 DNA sequence: TGTGCCAGCAGCTTAGATAATCAGCCCCAGCATTTT.